This T cell receptor beta chain was documented in a study of T cell repertoires in cytomegalovirus infection. Study-level background: In public TCR beta signatures, there were indications of both CMV infection and matching HLA type.

This CDR3 contains 17 residues. CDR1 is MGHRA, CDR2 YSYEKL, per germline. Germline trimming cut 2 bases from V and 9 bases from J; bases unmatched to any gene: 11. The study's findings and limits: The response measured ex vivo was dominated by TCR beta clonotypes (HLA-C-restricted and CMV-specific).

One entry per CDR3 protein results from TCRdb running MiXCR on the reads. The data show more than 650,000 distinct CDR3 sequences, with roughly 36% seen just once and under 3.5% held by the top ten. This clonotype was observed a few times. Its antigen is unknown. The rearrangement joins TRBV4-1 to TRBJ2-4; 12 bases align to TRBD2. The TCR comes from a human donor in good health (CMV status not recorded). Some clones in this sample may be carry-over from other donors' samples. Source material: PBMCs. The CDR3 reads CASSQISSGGAGGIQYF. The CDR3 nucleotides are TGCGCCAGCAGCCAAATATCTAGCGGGGGGGCCGGAGGCATTCAGTACTTC.